Following are 21 T cell receptor beta chains from one sample sequenced in a study of low-dose radiotherapy and immunotherapy resistance in tumors (dated by TCRdb to 2021 to 2024). This specimen's time point label, per the study, means: before trial treatment. The instrument was an Illumina MiniSeq. To make first-strand cDNA, Superscript III was used along with a set of TRAV- and TRBV-specific primers so that both the TCRalpha and TCRbeta chains were covered. TCRs were amplified with Phusion for around 21 PCR cycles, with a constant-region primer paired with the adapter attached to the V primers. TCRdb reprocessed the public reads (quality trimming at Q25 with fastp, clone calling with MiXCR) and kept in-frame beta chains. Here each entry gathers all rows of one CDR3 protein and keeps the most common genes and DNA. The sample profile shows 85,000 to 95,000 distinct CDR3 sequences; more than 8.5% of them were found once. The ten largest clones take up around 0.96% of the sample.

This material consisted of PBMCs, taken before treatment. These receptors were collected from a male donor with prostate cancer.

The chain joins TRBV6-8 to TRBJ2-1, with D hard to call. Germline assignment: CDR1 MNHGY and CDR2 SAAAGT. Trimming pared 6 bases from V and 10 bases from J, leaving 10 bases between. There are 11 residues in the CDR3. This CDR3 is CASSWGREQFF. The CDR3 nucleotides read TGTGCCAGCAGCTGGGGAAGGGAGCAGTTCTTC.

This clonotype was observed at least ten times. The chain recombines TRBV7-2 with TRBJ1-4; D uncertain. V lost 2 bases and J 8 bases, leaving 6 bases between the germline ends. Germline V gene lookup returns CDR1 SGHTA and CDR2 FQGNSA. CDR3 length: 12 amino acids. The CDR3 sequence is CASSLRPEKLFF. CDR3 DNA sequence: TGTGCCAGCAGCTTACGTCCCGAAAAACTGTTTTTT.

There are many counts of this clonotype. This rearrangement joins TRBV12-3 or TRBV12-4 to TRBJ2-1; perhaps TRBD1 as D (6 bases). V dropped 4 bases and J dropped 0 bases, with 13 bases sitting between them. The length of the CDR3 is 16 residues. CDR3 residues: CASSSEDSSSYNEQFF. As DNA, the CDR3 is TGTGCCAGCAGTTCCGAGGACAGTAGCTCCTACAATGAGCAGTTCTTC.

This clonotype came up many times. The chain joins TRBV7-8 to TRBJ2-7; 14 bases align to TRBD2. This CDR3 comprises 17 residues. Germline CDR1 reads SGHVS; CDR2 reads FQNEAQ. With 5 bases clipped from V and 4 bases from J, the junction kept 10 bases outside the gene matches. The CDR3 spells CASSRPRLAGGSYEQYF. The CDR3 DNA sequence: TGTGCCAGCAGCCGCCCACGACTAGCGGGAGGGTCTTACGAGCAGTACTTC.

This clonotype occurred many times. For the CDR3, the DNA is TGCAGTGCTGGATCTAGCGGCCCCTACGAGCAGTACTTC. Translated, it gives CSAGSSGPYEQYF. The chain uses TRBV20-1 and TRBJ2-7, with 7 bases matching TRBD2. The germline gives CDR1 DFQATT, CDR2 SNEGSKA (reference sequence). The CDR3 sequence is 13 residues long. With 5 bases clipped from V and 2 bases from J, the junction kept 6 bases outside the gene matches.

In its sample, this clonotype was seen many times. V usage is TRBV11-2 and J usage is TRBJ2-1, with 13 bases matching TRBD2. CDR3 length: 15 amino acids. V dropped 3 bases and J dropped 8; count of bases not matched to a gene: 4. CDR1 is SGHAT, CDR2 FQNNGV, per germline. The CDR3 spells CASSFGLAGVYEQFF. The CDR3 nucleotides read TGTGCCAGCAGCTTTGGACTAGCGGGAGTCTATGAGCAGTTCTTC.

This clonotype was observed many times. The V call is TRBV25-1, the J call TRBJ2-2, with a tentative D call TRBD2 (5 bases). The germline V gene has CDR1 MGHDK and CDR2 SYGVNS. CDR3 length: 15 residues. Trimming took off 3 bases at V and 7 bases at J, with 15 bases between the two ends. CDR3 amino acids: CASSESWEGSGELFF. CDR3 bases: TGTGCCAGCAGTGAGAGCTGGGAAGGGAGCGGGGAGCTGTTTTTT.

This clonotype was seen ten or more times. The gene calls are TRBV19 and TRBJ2-6; D is ambiguous. Trimming removed 7 bases at V and 0 bases at J, with 13 bases between. The germline V gene encodes CDR1 LNHDA and CDR2 SQIVND (reference sequence). This CDR3 has 16 amino acids. The CDR3 region is CASTPASRSGANVLTF. The CDR3 region has the DNA TGTGCCAGTACCCCAGCCTCGCGCTCTGGGGCCAACGTCCTGACTTTC. Based on the CDR3 plus reference TRBV19 and TRBJ2-6, the full variable domain is DGGITQSPKYLFRKEGQNVTLSCEQNLNHDAMYWYRQDPGQGLRLIYYSQIVNDFQKGDIAEGYSVSREKKESFPLTVTSAQKNPTAFYLCASTPASRSGANVLTFGAGSRLTVL.

This clonotype was seen ten or more times. This rearrangement joins TRBV29-1 to TRBJ1-2; D is unresolved. Trimming left V 6 bases short and J 4 bases short, with 15 bases between. CDR1 is SQVTM, CDR2 ANQGSEA, per germline. The CDR3 has 13 amino acids. CDR3 amino acids: CSVKIGSGYGYTF. In DNA, the CDR3 is TGCAGCGTGAAGATAGGGTCAGGCTATGGCTACACCTTC.

This clonotype was found many times. The V and J genes are TRBV7-2 and TRBJ2-4, with D unresolved. The CDR3 is 14 amino acids. The V end lost 5 bases, the J end lost 0 bases, and 8 bases lay between the germline ends. CDR1 is SGHTA and CDR2 is FQGNSA in the germline V gene. The CDR3 spells CASSLSSAKNIQYF. CDR3 DNA sequence: TGTGCCAGCAGCCTCTCCTCAGCCAAAAACATTCAGTACTTC.

The chain combines TRBV20-1 with TRBJ1-6, with TRBD1 as a possible D gene (6 bases). CDR3 length: 14 residues. Germline V gene sequence: CDR1 DFQATT, CDR2 SNEGSKA (reference sequence). Between the trimmed V and J ends, which lost 3 bases and 9 bases, there was a span of 15 bases. The CDR3 reads CSARLGQSGSPLHF. DNA of the CDR3: TGCAGTGCTAGGCTCGGACAGTCTGGTTCACCCCTCCACTTT.

This clonotype was found many times. The V and J genes are TRBV4-1 and TRBJ2-1; 11 nucleotides line up with TRBD1. V shed 5 bases and J 3 bases; nucleotides not matched to a gene: 6. CDR1 is MGHRA, CDR2 YSYEKL, per germline. This CDR3 contains 16 residues. CDR3 region: CASSSTGTGGYNEQFF. DNA for the CDR3: TGCGCCAGCAGCTCGACCGGGACAGGGGGCTACAATGAGCAGTTCTTC.

Many counts were recorded for this clonotype. The chain has TRBV4-3 and TRBJ2-7, with TRBD1 as a possible D gene (6 bases). Between the trimmed V and J ends, which lost 0 bases and 0 bases, there was a span of 15 bases. CDR3 length: 17 amino acids. Looked up from germline, CDR1 is LGHNA and CDR2 is YSLEER. CDR3 sequence reads: CASSQDPPGASSYEQYF. CDR3 in DNA: TGCGCCAGCAGCCAAGACCCCCCAGGGGCTAGCTCCTACGAGCAGTACTTC.

The J gene is TRBJ2-1, the V gene TRBV2, with 12 bases aligning to TRBD2. V gave up 6 bases and J gave up 8 bases; unmatched junction bases: 8. CDR1 and CDR2 (germline): SNHLY, FYNNEI. The CDR3 consists of 15 residues. This chain's CDR3 is CASSFLAGGFDEQFF. The DNA for the CDR3 is TGTGCCAGCAGCTTCCTAGCGGGAGGGTTCGATGAGCAGTTCTTC.

This clonotype appeared many times. This chain joins TRBV20-1 and TRBJ2-1; the match to TRBD2 covers 14 bases. The trim removed 3 bases at V and 9 bases at J, leaving 10 bases unmatched. In germline, CDR1 is DFQATT, CDR2 SNEGSKA (reference sequence). The CDR3 is 16 residues long. CDR3 sequence reads: CSASYRTSGRKGEQFF. In DNA form, the CDR3 reads TGCAGTGCTAGTTATAGGACTAGCGGGAGGAAGGGTGAGCAGTTCTTC.

This clonotype was recorded many times. This chain joins TRBV3-1 and TRBJ2-1, with D uncertain. CDR3 length: 15 amino acids. In germline, CDR1 is LGHDT, CDR2 YNNKEL (reference sequence). V lost 1 base and J lost 5, with 12 bases in between. The CDR3: CASSQGLLAHNEQFF. In nucleotides, the CDR3 is TGTGCCAGCAGCCAAGGACTGTTGGCCCACAATGAGCAGTTCTTC.

This clonotype was counted at least ten times. This chain connects TRBV6-2 or TRBV6-3 to TRBJ1-1; tentatively, D is TRBD1 (5 bases). The CDR3 length is 14 residues. V shed 1 base and J shed 5 bases, with 11 bases lying between them. Germline V lookup: CDR1 MNHEY, CDR2 SVGEGT. The CDR3 loop reads CASSYYERGTEAFF. CDR3 DNA: TGTGCCAGCAGTTACTACGAACGGGGGACTGAAGCTTTCTTT.

Ten or more counts support this clonotype. V gene TRBV20-1 combines with J gene TRBJ1-6; a possible D gene is TRBD1 (6 bases). The germline gives CDR1 DFQATT, CDR2 SNEGSKA (reference sequence). Deletions cut 0 bases from V and 3 bases from J, with 9 bases between. This CDR3 has 15 amino acids. CDR3 bases: TGCAGTGCTAGAGACGGGACATTCTATAATTCACCCCTCCACTTT. This sequence encodes CSARDGTFYNSPLHF.

The J gene is TRBJ2-3, the V gene TRBV10-3; tentatively, D is TRBD1 or TRBD2 (5 bases each). The CDR3 runs to 15 residues. Germline V gene sequence: CDR1 ENHRY, CDR2 SYGVKD. Trimming stripped 2 bases from V and 3 bases from J, with 12 bases between. The CDR3 here is CAISEDGTSTDTQYF. CDR3 bases: TGTGCCATCAGTGAGGACGGGACGTCGACAGATACGCAGTATTTT.

In its sample, this clonotype was seen many times. The chain joins TRBV30 to TRBJ1-5, with D possibly TRBD1 on 5 matching bases. The germline gives CDR1 GTSNPN, CDR2 SVGIG (reference sequence). V lost 2 bases to trimming and J lost 2 bases, with 13 bases between them. The length of the CDR3 is 15 residues. CDR3 nucleotide sequence: TGTGCCTGGAGTCCCTTGTCGGGGGGCAATCAGCCCCAGCATTTT. Its protein product is CAWSPLSGGNQPQHF.

The table lists this clonotype with many counts. The chain has TRBV7-2 and TRBJ2-1; D not resolved. Trimming cost V 2 bases and J 0 bases, with 8 bases left between them. The CDR3 covers 15 residues. Per the germline V gene, CDR1 is SGHTA and CDR2 is FQGNSA. The CDR3: CASSLSASSYNEQFF. The CDR3 coding sequence is TGTGCCAGCAGCTTATCGGCGAGCTCCTACAATGAGCAGTTCTTC.